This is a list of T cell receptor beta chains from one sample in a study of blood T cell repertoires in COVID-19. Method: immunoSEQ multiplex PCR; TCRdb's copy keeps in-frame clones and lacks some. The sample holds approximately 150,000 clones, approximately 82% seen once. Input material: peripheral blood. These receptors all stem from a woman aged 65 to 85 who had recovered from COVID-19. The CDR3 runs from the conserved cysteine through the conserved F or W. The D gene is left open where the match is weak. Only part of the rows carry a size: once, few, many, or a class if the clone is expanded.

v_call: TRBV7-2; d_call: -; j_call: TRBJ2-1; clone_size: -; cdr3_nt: TGTGCCAGCAGCCGGTTCTACAGGGTATACAATGAGCAGTTCTTC; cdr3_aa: CASSRFYRVYNEQFF
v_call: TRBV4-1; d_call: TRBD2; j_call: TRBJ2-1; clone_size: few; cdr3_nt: TGCGCCAGCAGCCGCAGCGGGGCCTCCTACAATGAGCAGTTCTTC; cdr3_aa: CASSRSGASYNEQFF
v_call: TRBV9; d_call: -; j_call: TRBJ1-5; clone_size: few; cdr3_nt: TGTGCCAGCAGCGTAGCGGGGGGGTTGGTGGAGCCCCAGCATTTT; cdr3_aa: CASSVAGGLVEPQHF
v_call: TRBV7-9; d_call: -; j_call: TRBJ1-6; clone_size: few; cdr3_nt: TGTGCCAGCAGCTCTACTTATAATTCACCCCTCCACTTT; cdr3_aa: CASSSTYNSPLHF
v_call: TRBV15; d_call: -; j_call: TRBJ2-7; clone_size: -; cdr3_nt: TGTGCCACCAGCAGAGATCTAAACTACGAGCAGTACTTC; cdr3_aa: CATSRDLNYEQYF
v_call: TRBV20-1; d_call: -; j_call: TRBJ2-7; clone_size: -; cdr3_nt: TGCAGTGCCAAGGGAGGTAGCGAGCAGTACTTC; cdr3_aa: CSAKGGSEQYF
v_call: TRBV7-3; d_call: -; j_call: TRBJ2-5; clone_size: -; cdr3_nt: TGTGCCAGCAGCGCCGCAAAAGGACAGCCCCAAGGGACCCAGTACTTC; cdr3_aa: CASSAAKGQPQGTQYF
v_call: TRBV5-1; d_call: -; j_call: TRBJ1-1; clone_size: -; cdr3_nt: TGCGCCACCCAAACAGGGAATGGGAACACTGAAGCTTTCTTT; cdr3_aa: CATQTGNGNTEAFF
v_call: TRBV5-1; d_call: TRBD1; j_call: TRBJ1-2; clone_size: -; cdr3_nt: TGCGCCAGCAGCTCCGGGACAGGGAATGGCTACACCTTC; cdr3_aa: CASSSGTGNGYTF
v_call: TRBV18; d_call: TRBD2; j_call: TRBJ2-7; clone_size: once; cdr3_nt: TGTGCCAGCTCACCACCGGGGACCGGGACTAGGGGCAAGCAGTACTTC; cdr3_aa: CASSPPGTGTRGKQYF